The present entry profiles one T cell receptor (beta chain) with its context. This receptor's antigen is unknown. Base quality data are lacking; no much larger clone is found one base away. The data originate from a study of shared clonotypes between healthy human individuals (TCRdb year 2020). Background on the whole study: The cohort included three men and two women between 18 and 49 years of age. For each donor, three plates each were used for CD4 naive and CD4 memory, two plates were used for CD8 naive, and one plate was used for CD8 memory. To estimate repertoire size and how much clonotypes are shared between individuals, the study performed deep sequencing of blood TCR repertoires from 4 to 6 healthy adults. To increase sequencing depth and limit assay-specific biases, different laboratories used diverse techniques to prepare libraries and sequence TCR repertoires. Leukapheresis yielded between about 0.85 and 10 billion PBMCs per donor. Findings and caveats that apply to the study as a whole: Sampling was restricted to blood, and TCR repertoires in tissue are likely to differ from TCR repertoires in blood. Because the study included only a small number of donors, the genetic and exposure-history diversity represented was limited. Estimated clonotype richness was generally larger for naive than for memory subsets. Pairwise subsampling led to the expectation that sequencing depth would affect the degree of clonotype sharing among donors. About 5% of naive CD4, 3.5% of naive CD8, about 2.5% of memory CD4, and around 0.4% of memory CD8 clonotypes were shared across a few donors. Rarefaction of sorted-subset datasets indicated incomplete sequencing despite the large sequencing depth. Higher generation probabilities were observed for clonotypes shared by all four sorted-subset donors than for non-shared clonotypes.

The germline V gene sets CDR1 to SGHDT and CDR2 to YYEEEE. The CDR3 starts with the cysteine, ends with the phenylalanine, and has 14 residues. Of the read, only the CDR3 DNA is kept; its 42 bases are in frame from base 1. Trimming at the junction amounts to 2 bases on V and 1 base on J, and the germline ends lie 9 bases apart. The donors were healthy, HIV-negative adults who had no recently reported acute infections or vaccinations. Only Caucasian adults living in Nashville, Tennessee, USA were represented among the donors. CD4+ T cells were enriched by magnetic negative selection, after which naive cells were positively selected on CD45RA and the negative fraction was taken as the memory subset. Blood was obtained by leukapheresis, after which PBMCs were separated by Ficoll-Histopaque density gradient centrifugation and cryopreserved in liquid nitrogen vapor phase. Analytical flow cytometry was used to check the purity and quantity of each magnetically sorted T cell population. Genomic DNA was isolated from each sorted fraction and quantified by UV absorbance on a Nanodrop 2000c.

Using the deep immunoSEQ assay, TCR CDR3 regions were amplified from genomic DNA by multiplex PCR. Extracted genomic DNA from each cell subset was distributed evenly across all wells of several immunoSEQ 96-well plates, and each plate was treated as a replicate. For sorted subsets, approximately 0.2 ug of genomic DNA, equivalent to roughly 30,000 T cell genomes, went into each replicate PCR. The purified libraries were quantified using a Qubit 3.0 fluorometer, sized with a Bioanalyzer 2100, and then quantified again using the KAPA Library Quantification kit. Every immunoSEQ 96-well plate was sequenced on a separate single-read 150-cycle Illumina NextSeq 550 flow cell. The original methods were these. Because the immunoSEQ output included only junctional sequences and no quality scores, the filtering could not be the same as the filtering used for full-length reads. Sequences were annotated with PyIR, a Python wrapper for IgBLAST v1.9, using IMGT germline references to assign V/J genes and CDR3. Reads with weak V/J assignments (E-value above 1e-6), missing CDR3, stop codons, out-of-frame junctions, or ambiguous translated residues were removed. A V3J clonotype was defined by an identical inferred V gene, J gene, and CDR3 amino acid sequence. Percentage overlap between repertoires was calculated by dividing the number of shared unique clonotypes by the size of the smaller repertoire. Repertoire richness was assessed with RTK rarefaction, the Chao1 estimator, and Recon v2.1 estimates of unobserved clonotypes. Generation probabilities were computed with OLGA for all TCRbeta clonotypes obtained by the gDNA method from four donors. TCRdb holds this immuneACCESS table with in-frame rearrangements only. Some clones are missing; in checked studies, unresolved V genes explain under half, and the rest has no known cause. The DNA was the basis for D and trimming; V, J and clone size are from that table. Across this sample there are roughly 500,000 clones, with 95% to 97% seen only once. Approximately 0.067% of the sample is held by the ten biggest clonotypes.

This receptor was identified in a young woman in good health. Sequencing was done on a sample of naive CD4+ T cells sorted from blood. The sample's cell subset or site label is to be understood as: CD45RA+ positively selected. The rearrangement joined TRBV5-6 to TRBJ1-1; TRBD1 is perhaps the D gene, given 6 matching bases. This receptor has the CDR3 CASSLTGRNTEAFF. The nucleotides read TGTGCCAGCAGCTTAACAGGGCGGAACACTGAAGCTTTCTTT.